This TCR beta chain was captured in a study of cytomegalovirus exposure and HLA in healthy donors. V gave up 3 bases and J gave up 5 bases; unmatched junction bases: 3. CDR1 and CDR2 from the germline V gene are LNHDA and SQIVND (reference sequence). The CDR3 extends over 14 amino acids. Unrecorded immune exposures were likely, despite nominal health at sampling. PCR employed 60 Vbeta and 13 Jbeta primers. Generated by immunoSEQ multiplex PCR, the TCRdb table keeps only in-frame clones and is missing some. The table includes 150,000 to 200,000 clones, 75% to 85% detected once. The sample was PBMCs. The TCR comes from a boy under 18 in good health and CMV-seronegative. This chain uses TRBV19 with TRBJ1-4; 7 bases agree with TRBD1. The CDR3 DNA is TGTGCCAGTAGTATGCAACAGGGGAATGAAAAACTGTTTTTT. Translated, it gives CASSMQQGNEKLFF.